This TCR beta chain was identified during a study of T cell responses to AZD1222 COVID-19 vaccine. Broader study findings: Two AZD1222 administrations were followed by greater Spike-specific TCR breadth and depth. The donor cohort was predominantly white British with a female majority, and clonal diversity may have been underestimated.

About this clone: Its antigen is not identified.

V was cut by 6 bases and J by 10 bases, with 16 bases left in between. Germline CDR1 reads WSHSY; CDR2 reads SAAADI. The CDR3 is 13 amino acids. Repertoires were generated with immunoSEQ multiplex PCR, while TCRdb's copy carries only in-frame clones and drops some. The sample includes 72,000 or so clones, around 90% seen only once; the top ten take roughly a quarter. This specimen consisted of peripheral blood, obtained on day 0 of AZD1222 vaccination. The genes are TRBV10-2 and TRBJ2-1; the D call may be TRBD1 or TRBD2 (5 bases each). This TCR came from an adult in good health. Here the CDR3 DNA reads TGCGCCAGCAGCCGGGGCTTCGGAGGCGAGCAGTTCTTC. This encodes CASSRGFGGEQFF.